Presented here are 27 T cell receptor beta chains from one specimen sequenced in a study of T cell repertoires in cytomegalovirus infection. These receptors' antigens are unknown. TCRdb redid the calling of the reads with MiXCR, one entry per CDR3 protein. The sample carries 70,000 to 85,000 distinct CDR3 sequences, 35% to 45% recorded once. Sequenced here: CD8+ T cells from cultured PBMCs, sampled from culture after CMV antigen stimulation. Source of these receptors: a human donor in good health (CMV status not recorded). Some clones in this sample may be carry-over from other donors' samples.

V gene TRBV4-2 combines with J gene TRBJ2-4, with a weak D call TRBD2 (5 bases). The ends were cut back, 1 base at V and 7 bases at J, with 20 bases in the middle. Per the germline V gene, CDR1 is LGHNA and CDR2 is YNFKEQ. This CDR3 is built from 17 residues. CDR3 DNA: TGTGCCAGCAGCCAAGGGGTTTTGGGAGCCAGAGGGAACATTCAGTACTTC. Its translation is CASSQGVLGARGNIQYF.

This clonotype was counted a single time. The V gene is TRBV7-9, the J gene TRBJ2-3, with 9 nucleotides matching TRBD2. Per the germline V gene, CDR1 is SEHNR and CDR2 is FQNEAQ (reference sequence). Trimming at V came to 5 bases and at J to 1 base, leaving 4 bases not matched to a gene. The length of the CDR3 is 15 residues. CDR3 protein: CASSQERGGTDTQYF. The CDR3 bases are TGTGCCAGCAGCCAAGAGCGGGGGGGCACAGATACGCAGTATTTT. Using reference TRBV7-9 and TRBJ2-3 for the parts outside the CDR3, the full variable domain is DTGVSQNPRHKITKRGQNVTFRCDPISEHNRLYWYRQTLGQGPEFLTYFQNEAQLEKSRLLSDRFSAERPKGSFSTLEIQRTEQGDSAMYLCASSQERGGTDTQYFGPGTRLTVL.

This clonotype showed up just a few times. The chain couples TRBV7-2 to TRBJ2-1; TRBD2 might be the D (5 bases). Trimming shortened V by 6 bases and J by 9 bases, and 18 bases separated the two germline ends. Germline V lookup: CDR1 SGHTA, CDR2 FQGNSA. The CDR3 runs to 14 residues. In DNA, the CDR3 is TGTGCCAGCAGTCCGAGGACTGTCAACAGTGAGCAGTTCTTC. Translation gives CASSPRTVNSEQFF.

This chain connects TRBV6-5 to TRBJ2-7, with D hard to call. Germline CDR1 reads MNHEY; CDR2 reads SVGAGI. V was clipped by 5 bases and J by 0 bases, with 8 bases between them. This CDR3 is built from 13 residues. The CDR3 reads CASSLRSSYEQYF. In nucleotides, the CDR3 is TGTGCCAGCAGTCTCAGGAGCTCCTACGAGCAGTACTTC.

This clonotype was seen a handful of times. The rearrangement links TRBV7-6 to TRBJ2-1; D assignment may be TRBD1 or TRBD2 (5 bases each). Germline CDR1 is SGHVS and CDR2 is FNYEAQ. The CDR3 runs 15 residues. Trimming stripped 3 bases from V and 9 bases from J, with 18 bases between. The CDR3 nucleotides read TGTGCCAGCAGCTTCAGGGCTCTGGGGGTTCGTGAGCAGTTCTTC. Translating gives CASSFRALGVREQFF.

The chain couples TRBV11-3 to TRBJ2-7, with a tentative D call TRBD2 (6 bases). V lost 5 bases, J lost 0 bases, and 14 bases lay in between. CDR1 and CDR2 (germline): SGHNT, YENEEA. The CDR3 is 15 amino acids. CDR3 nucleotide sequence: TGTGCCAGCAGCCCATCCGGGGGAGACTCCTACGAGCAGTACTTC. Its protein product is CASSPSGGDSYEQYF.

This chain links TRBV6-1 with TRBJ1-1, with D possibly being TRBD1 (6 bases). The CDR3 consists of 12 residues. In germline, CDR1 is MNHNS, CDR2 SASEGT. V lost 11 bases and J 1 base, leaving 11 bases between the germline ends. The CDR3 DNA reads TGTGCCGGGGGCAGGGGGAACACTGAAGCTTTCTTT. Encoded protein: CAGGRGNTEAFF.

The chain recombines TRBV12-3 or TRBV12-4 with TRBJ2-7; 7 bases line up with TRBD1. The CDR3 runs 14 residues. Trimming cost V 5 bases and J 2 bases; bases outside gene matches: 6. CDR3 coding DNA: TGTGCCAGCAGTCTACAGGGGACGGCCTACGAGCAGTACTTC. Translated, it gives CASSLQGTAYEQYF.

This chain connects TRBV20-1 to TRBJ2-1; D might be TRBD2 (6 bases). This CDR3 region has 15 residues. Trimming removed 4 bases at V and 0 bases at J, with 13 bases between. Germline V gene lookup returns CDR1 DFQATT and CDR2 SNEGSKA (reference sequence). The CDR3 sequence: CSATGGTLSYNEQFF. CDR3 nucleotides: TGCAGTGCTACCGGGGGAACCCTCTCCTACAATGAGCAGTTCTTC.

This clonotype came up a few times. The chain couples TRBV2 to TRBJ2-6; D uncertain. The CDR3 is 17 residues long. Germline loops: CDR1 SNHLY, CDR2 FYNNEI. V gave up 2 bases and J gave up 2 bases, with 13 bases separating them. CDR3 loop: CASSESNPFTGANVLTF. The CDR3 region has the DNA TGTGCCAGCAGTGAATCCAATCCCTTCACTGGGGCCAACGTCCTGACTTTC.

Details on this clonotype: A clone one base away is much larger, so this may be a read error. The chain links TRBV4-3 to TRBJ1-2; D may be TRBD1 (6 bases). Germline V gene data show CDR1 as LGHNA and CDR2 as YSLEER. The CDR3 is 14 amino acids. CDR3 sequence: CTSSQDRLTGVYTF. CDR3 sequence (DNA): TGCACCAGCAGCCAAGATCGGTTGACAGGCGTTTACACCTTC.

The gene calls are TRBV12-3 or TRBV12-4 and TRBJ1-1, with D hard to call. The CDR3 totals 15 residues. V was cut by 5 bases and J by 1 base, with 14 bases left in between. CDR3 bases: TGTGCCAGCAGTCAAATCTCTGGAAAGAACACTGAAGCTTTCTTT. Protein product: CASSQISGKNTEAFF.

In nucleotides, the CDR3 is TGTGCCAGCAGTTACCACAGGGAGGTACCGAAAGAGACCCAGTACTTC. Residues: CASSYHREVPKETQYF. This chain links TRBV6-6 with TRBJ2-5; tentatively, D is TRBD1 or TRBD2 (6 bases each). Trimming shortened V by 2 bases and J by 3 bases, and 16 bases separated the two germline ends. Germline assignment: CDR1 MNHNY and CDR2 SVGAGI (reference sequence). There are 16 residues in the CDR3.

This chain uses TRBV19 with TRBJ2-1, with D possibly TRBD2 on 5 matching bases. Trimming removed 6 bases from V and 0 bases from J, with 18 bases in between. Per germline, CDR1 LNHDA and CDR2 SQIVND (reference sequence). The CDR3 spans 17 residues. Written as DNA, the CDR3 is TGTGCCAGTAGCCCCCTCCGGGGTTACAGCTCCTACAATGAGCAGTTCTTC. Protein product: CASSPLRGYSSYNEQFF.

The rearrangement joins TRBV4-3 to TRBJ2-7, with D perhaps assigned TRBD1 or TRBD2 (5 bases each). The germline CDR1 and CDR2 sequences are LGHNA and YSLEER. The CDR3 has 15 amino acids. Trimming took off 2 bases at V and 0 bases at J, with 11 bases between the two ends. CDR3 bases: TGCGCCAGCAGCCAAAGTTTCGGGACCTCCTACGAGCAGTACTTC. Translating gives CASSQSFGTSYEQYF.

The chain is built from TRBV5-4 and TRBJ1-5; no clear D gene. The CDR3 is made up of 15 amino acids. Per germline, CDR1 SGHNT and CDR2 YYREEE (reference sequence). Trimming removed 4 bases from V and 5 bases from J, with 16 bases in between. This CDR3 is CASSLRHVGDQPQHF. CDR3 sequence (DNA): TGTGCCAGCAGCCTCAGACACGTCGGGGATCAGCCCCAGCATTTT.

This clonotype appeared a few times. An end of the junction differs from the germline gene, which may be a read error. The V and J genes are TRBV7-9 and TRBJ2-1; D is possibly TRBD1 (6 bases). The CDR3 spans 14 residues. From germline, CDR1 is SEHNR and CDR2 FQNEAQ (reference sequence). CDR3 loop: CASSLRTDVYNEQF. The DNA for the CDR3 is TGTGCCAGCAGCTTAAGGACAGATGTCTACAATGAGCAGTTC.

V usage is TRBV7-4 and J usage is TRBJ2-7; 7 nucleotides line up with TRBD1. This CDR3 region has 15 residues. CDR1 is SGHVT, CDR2 SQSDAQ, per germline. The V gene end was trimmed by 5 bases and the J gene end by 2 bases; junction bases not matched to a gene: 9. In nucleotides, the CDR3 is TGTGCCAGCAGCCAAAGTTCGGGACAGCCCTACGAGCAGTACTTC. Amino acids: CASSQSSGQPYEQYF.

On this clonotype itself: Since a much larger clone is just one base distant, this may be a read error. The rearrangement joins TRBV12-3 or TRBV12-4 to TRBJ2-4, with TRBD1 as a possible D gene (6 bases). The V end was cut by 0 bases, the J end by 8 bases, with 17 bases between. CDR3 length: 16 residues. The CDR3 bases are TGTGCCAGCAGTTTAGCGCCCCCAGGGGAGAAATACATTCAGTACTTC. The encoded protein is CASSLAPPGEKYIQYF.

V usage is TRBV29-1 and J usage is TRBJ1-2; tentative D call: TRBD1 (6 bases). The CDR3 contains 15 residues. The germline CDR1 and CDR2 sequences are SQVTM and ANQGSEA. Trimming removed 1 base from V and 4 bases from J, with 16 bases in between. The CDR3 loop is CSVEGGQVEFYGYTF. The DNA for the CDR3 is TGCAGCGTTGAAGGGGGGCAGGTGGAGTTCTATGGCTACACCTTC.

The sample holds a few counts of this clonotype. The chain recombines TRBV7-6 with TRBJ1-1; D gene ambiguous. The CDR3 runs to 15 residues. Germline CDR1 SGHVS, CDR2 FNYEAQ. Trimming pared 5 bases from V and 0 bases from J, leaving 13 bases between. In DNA form, the CDR3 reads TGTGCCAGCAGCCCTACGACGGGAATGAACACTGAAGCTTTCTTT. Translation gives CASSPTTGMNTEAFF.

CDR3 residues: CASSQEDRAAYEQYF. DNA for the CDR3: TGCGCCAGCAGCCAAGAGGACAGGGCCGCCTACGAGCAGTACTTC. V and J are TRBV4-3 and TRBJ2-7, with 8 positions matching TRBD1. The V gene's germline CDR1 is LGHNA and CDR2 YSLEER. This CDR3 is built from 15 residues. Trimming removed 0 bases from V and 2 bases from J; junction bases left unmatched: 3.

This clonotype was seen a handful of times. The J gene is TRBJ2-5, the V gene TRBV7-9; D remains ambiguous. Deletions cut 1 base from V and 1 base from J, with 10 bases between. Per germline, CDR1 SEHNR and CDR2 FQNEAQ (reference sequence). This CDR3 is built from 15 residues. CDR3 nucleotides: TGTGCCAGCAGCTTAGGCAGTATAACCCAAGAGACCCAGTACTTC. Translation gives CASSLGSITQETQYF.

The rearrangement links TRBV27 to TRBJ1-1; 12 bases fit TRBD1. The CDR3 length is 18 residues. Germline-derived CDR1 and CDR2 are MNHEY and SMNVEV (reference sequence). V was pared by 1 base and J by 3 bases, with 9 bases of the junction left unmatched. CDR3 DNA: TGTGCCAGCAGTTTATTCCCTGGGACAGGGGGCTTAGACACTGAAGCTTTCTTT. As protein: CASSLFPGTGGLDTEAFF.

CDR3 DNA: TGTGCCAGCAGCGCGGGACAGGGTGCCTACGAGCAGTACTTC. This gives the protein CASSAGQGAYEQYF. The rearrangement links TRBV7-9 to TRBJ2-7, with 9 bases fitting TRBD1. The CDR3 runs 14 residues. The V segment lost 5 bases and the J segment 2 bases; nucleotides outside the gene matches: 4. The germline V gene has CDR1 SEHNR and CDR2 FQNEAQ (reference sequence).

V gene TRBV4-3 combines with J gene TRBJ2-7; D is undetermined. The germline gives CDR1 LGHNA, CDR2 YSLEER. Deletions cut 0 bases from V and 3 bases from J, with 21 bases between. CDR3 length: 18 residues. The CDR3 reads CASSQDRPNGDRDYEQYF. CDR3 DNA: TGCGCCAGCAGCCAAGATCGGCCGAACGGCGACCGAGACTACGAGCAGTACTTC.

Comments on this clonotype: Being one base from a much bigger clone, this may be a read error. The chain uses TRBV7-2 and TRBJ1-4, with 8 bases fitting TRBD1. The V and J ends lost 1 base and 7 bases, in that order; junction bases with no gene match: 11. The length of the CDR3 is 17 residues. Germline loops: CDR1 SGHTA, CDR2 FQGNSA. As DNA, the CDR3 is TGTGCCAGCAGCTTAGGGAGTTGGGACAGGCTGGGTGAAAAACTGTTTTTT. This gives the protein CASSLGSWDRLGEKLFF.